This T cell receptor beta chain was sequenced for a study of beta chain features in type 1 diabetes. Overall study results and limits: Cells expressing TCR highly could be over-represented by cDNA sequencing. Naive, central memory and Treg TCRB repertoires appeared more alike in patients than in healthy donors. TCRB CDR3s were moderately but significantly shorter in Type 1 diabetes patients in all four CD4+ subsets. PCR could preferentially amplify shorter templates, alike in patients and controls.

This clone was detected a few times. Its antigen is currently unknown. Sorting based on CD45RO/CCR7/CD25/CD127/CD95/CD27 separated CD4+ naive, central memory, regulatory and stem cell-like memory cells. CDR1 KGHSH and CDR2 LQKENI come from the germline V gene. The CDR3 length is 14 residues. V lost 3 bases to trimming and J lost 3 bases; unmatched junction nucleotides: 5. What was sequenced were expressed TCRB transcripts, since all of the isolated RNA had been reverse transcribed. TCRdb keeps only in-frame clones here, not all; method: immunoSEQ multiplex PCR. The sample yields roughly 250,000 clones, about a fifth seen once.

The clonotype comes from a woman aged 35 to 49 with type 1 diabetes. This chain joins TRBV18 and TRBJ2-7, with 7 bases lining up with TRBD1. Sequenced: naive CD4+ T cells from blood. CDR3 sequence: CASSPGTVGYEQYF. For the CDR3, the DNA is TGTGCCAGCTCACCCGGGACAGTCGGCTACGAGCAGTACTTC.